The source of this T cell receptor (beta chain) is a study of T cells in Graves' hyperthyroidism and ophthalmopathy. Study-level findings and limits: From stable hyperthyroidism, ophthalmopathy was separated by a 13 V-J model.

A few counts support this clonotype. Its specificity is unknown. Using RNA transcripts as the source, TCR beta CDR3 regions were amplified. Initially, a first-round RT-PCR of the TCR CDR3 employed the HTBI primer set. Each CDR3 protein is one row after TCRdb ran MiXCR on the multiplex PCR reads. The sample shows 250,000 to 300,000 distinct CDR3 sequences, approximately 16% of them seen only once. The CDR3 contains 12 residues. Germline V gene lookup returns CDR1 MNHEY and CDR2 SMNVEV (reference sequence). V was cut by 11 bases and J by 9 bases, with 17 bases left in between. This TCR was sampled from a woman aged 50 to 60 with Graves' hyperthyroidism that later progressed to Graves' ophthalmopathy. This chain uses TRBV27 with TRBJ2-1, with TRBD2 as a possible D gene (6 bases). Sample: blood. CDR3 sequence: CAAGLGGGEQFF. The CDR3 DNA follows: TGTGCCGCAGGACTGGGGGGAGGTGAGCAGTTCTTC.